This entry concerns a single T cell receptor (beta chain). With 1 base removed from V and 6 bases from J, the gap between germline ends came to 13 bases. The CDR3 contains 15 residues. CDR1 is MDHEN and CDR2 is SYDVKM in the germline V gene. The data were taken from a study of long-term antiretroviral therapy in people with HIV. Inclusion required at least two post-ART and at least one pre-ART PBMC samples. At the survey level, the v3.0 immunoSEQ assay was run. Clones were read by immunoSEQ multiplex PCR, and TCRdb kept only the in-frame ones, dropping some. The data show around 38,000 clones, less than 95% seen once.

This rearrangement joins TRBV28 to TRBJ1-3; D possibly corresponds to TRBD1 (5 bases). Sequencing used unsorted PBMCs, obtained roughly 9.4 years after starting antiretroviral therapy. This receptor was identified in a man under 40 with HIV. The DNA for the CDR3 is TGTGCCAGCAGTTTATTCGCGCAGGGCGAAAACACCATATATTTT. This codes for CASSLFAQGENTIYF.